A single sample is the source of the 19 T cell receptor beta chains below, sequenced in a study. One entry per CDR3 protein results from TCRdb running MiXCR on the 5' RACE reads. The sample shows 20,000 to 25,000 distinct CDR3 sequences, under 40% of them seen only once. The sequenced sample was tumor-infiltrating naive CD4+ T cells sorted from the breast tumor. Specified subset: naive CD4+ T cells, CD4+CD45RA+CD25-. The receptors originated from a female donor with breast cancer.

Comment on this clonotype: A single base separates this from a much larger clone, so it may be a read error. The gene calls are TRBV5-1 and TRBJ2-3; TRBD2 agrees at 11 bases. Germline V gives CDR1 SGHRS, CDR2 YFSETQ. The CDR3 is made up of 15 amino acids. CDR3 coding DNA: TGCGCCAGCAGCGGGGGACTAGCGGTCACAGATACGCAGTGTTTT. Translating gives CASSGGLAVTDTQCF.

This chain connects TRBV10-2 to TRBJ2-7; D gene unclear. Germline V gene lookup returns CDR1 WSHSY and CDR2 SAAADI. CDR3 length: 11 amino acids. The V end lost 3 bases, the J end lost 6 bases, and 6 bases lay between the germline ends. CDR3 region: CASSDTLEQYF. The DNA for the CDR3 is TGCGCCAGCAGTGATACCCTCGAGCAGTACTTC.

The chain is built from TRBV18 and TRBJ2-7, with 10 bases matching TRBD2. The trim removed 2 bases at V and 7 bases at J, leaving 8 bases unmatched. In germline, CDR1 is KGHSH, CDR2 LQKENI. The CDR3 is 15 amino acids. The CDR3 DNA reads TGTGCCAGCTCACCAAGCGGTCTAGCGGGAGAGGAGCAGTACTTC. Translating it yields CASSPSGLAGEEQYF.

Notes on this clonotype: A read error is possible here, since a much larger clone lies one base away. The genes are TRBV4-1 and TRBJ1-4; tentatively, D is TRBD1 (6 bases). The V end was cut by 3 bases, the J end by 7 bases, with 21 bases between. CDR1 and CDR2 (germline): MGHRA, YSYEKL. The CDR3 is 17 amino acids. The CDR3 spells CASSQGGPKTASEKLFF. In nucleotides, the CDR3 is TGCGCCAGCAGCCAGGGGGGGCCCAAAACAGCTAGTGAAAAACTGTTTTTT.

CDR3 region: CASSEGVQGYGYTF. CDR3 DNA sequence: TGTGCCAGCAGCGAGGGGGTACAGGGATATGGCTACACCTTC. V gene TRBV9 combines with J gene TRBJ1-2; D may be TRBD1 (6 bases). This CDR3 region has 14 residues. V lost 3 bases, J lost 5 bases, and 14 bases lay in between. Germline loops: CDR1 SGDLS, CDR2 YYNGEE. The whole variable domain, remainder taken from reference TRBV9 and TRBJ1-2, is DSGVTQTPKHLITATGQRVTLRCSPRSGDLSVYWYQQSLDQGLQFLIQYYNGEERAKGNILERFSAQQFPDLHSELNLSSLELGDSALYFCASSEGVQGYGYTFGSGTRLTVV.

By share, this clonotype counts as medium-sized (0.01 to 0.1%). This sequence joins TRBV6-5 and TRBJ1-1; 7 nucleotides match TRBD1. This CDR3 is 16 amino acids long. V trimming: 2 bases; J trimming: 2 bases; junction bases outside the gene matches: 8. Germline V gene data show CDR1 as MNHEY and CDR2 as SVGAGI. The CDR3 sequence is CASSYGSNRGNTEAFF. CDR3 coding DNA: TGTGCCAGCAGTTACGGGTCGAACAGGGGAAACACTGAAGCTTTCTTT.

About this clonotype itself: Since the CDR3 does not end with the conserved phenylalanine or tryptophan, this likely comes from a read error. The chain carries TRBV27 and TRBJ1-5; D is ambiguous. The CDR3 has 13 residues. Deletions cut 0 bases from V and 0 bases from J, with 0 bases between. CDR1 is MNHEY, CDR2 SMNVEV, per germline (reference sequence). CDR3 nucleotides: TGTGCCAGCAGTTTATCTAGCAATCAGCCCCAGCATTCT. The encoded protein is CASSLSSNQPQHS.

The CDR3 DNA reads as TGTGCCAGCAGTTACCCGGCCAATCAGCCCCAGCATTTT. Protein product: CASSYPANQPQHF. This chain connects TRBV6-2 or TRBV6-3 to TRBJ1-5; no reliable D call. The CDR3 is made up of 13 amino acids. Trimming took off 2 bases at V and 3 bases at J, with 5 bases between the two ends. The V gene's germline CDR1 is MNHEY and CDR2 SVGEGT.

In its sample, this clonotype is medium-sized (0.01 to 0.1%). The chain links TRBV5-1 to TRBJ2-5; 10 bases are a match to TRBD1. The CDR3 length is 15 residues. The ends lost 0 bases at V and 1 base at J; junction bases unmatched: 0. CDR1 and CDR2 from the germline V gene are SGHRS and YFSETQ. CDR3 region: CASSLGQGAQETQYF. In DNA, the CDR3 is TGCGCCAGCAGCTTGGGACAGGGGGCCCAAGAGACCCAGTACTTC.

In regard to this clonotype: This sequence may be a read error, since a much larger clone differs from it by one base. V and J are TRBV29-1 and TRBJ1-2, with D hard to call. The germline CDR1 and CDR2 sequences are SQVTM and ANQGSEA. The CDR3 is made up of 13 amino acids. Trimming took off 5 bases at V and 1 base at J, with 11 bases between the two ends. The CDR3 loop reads CSVLSNFNYGYTF. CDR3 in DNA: TGCAGCGTTTTATCCAATTTTAACTATGGCTACACCTTC. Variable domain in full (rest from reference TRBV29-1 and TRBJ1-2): SAVISQKPSRDICQRGTSLTIQCQVDSQVTMMFWYRQQPGQSLTLIATANQGSEATYESGFVIDKFPISRPNLTFSTLTVSNMSPEDSSIYLCSVLSNFNYGYTFGSGTRLTVV.

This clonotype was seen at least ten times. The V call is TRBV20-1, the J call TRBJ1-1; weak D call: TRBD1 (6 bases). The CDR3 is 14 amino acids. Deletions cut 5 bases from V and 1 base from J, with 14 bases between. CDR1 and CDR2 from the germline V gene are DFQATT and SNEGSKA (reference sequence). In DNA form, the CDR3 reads TGCAGTGCTGGCCGAGGGGGGGGGAACACTGAAGCTTTCTTT. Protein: CSAGRGGGNTEAFF.

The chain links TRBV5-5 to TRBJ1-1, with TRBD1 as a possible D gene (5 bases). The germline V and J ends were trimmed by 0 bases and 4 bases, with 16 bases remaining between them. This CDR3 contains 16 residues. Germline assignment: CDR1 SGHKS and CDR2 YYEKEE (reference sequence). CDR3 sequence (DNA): TGTGCCAGCAGCTTGGCGGCGCCAGGGTGGCCCACTGAAGCTTTCTTT. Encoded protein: CASSLAAPGWPTEAFF.

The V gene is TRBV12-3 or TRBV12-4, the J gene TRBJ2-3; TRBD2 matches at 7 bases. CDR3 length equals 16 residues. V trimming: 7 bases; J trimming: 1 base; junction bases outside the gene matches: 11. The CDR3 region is CASTRAPSGGTDTQYF. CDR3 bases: TGTGCCAGCACCCGCGCGCCTAGCGGAGGCACAGATACGCAGTATTTT.

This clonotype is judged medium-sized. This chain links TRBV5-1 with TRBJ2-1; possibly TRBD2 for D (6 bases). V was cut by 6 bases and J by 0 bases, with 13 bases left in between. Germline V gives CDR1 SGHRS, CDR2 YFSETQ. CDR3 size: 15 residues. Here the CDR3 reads CASMGGINSYNEQFF. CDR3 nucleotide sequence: TGCGCCAGCATGGGCGGGATCAACTCCTACAATGAGCAGTTCTTC.

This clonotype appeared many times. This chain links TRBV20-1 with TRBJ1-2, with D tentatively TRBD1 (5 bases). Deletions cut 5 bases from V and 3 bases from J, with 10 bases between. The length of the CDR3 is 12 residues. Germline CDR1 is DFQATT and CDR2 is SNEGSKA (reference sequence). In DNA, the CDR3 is TGCAGTGCTCCGGGGCTATACTATGGCTACACCTTC. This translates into CSAPGLYYGYTF.

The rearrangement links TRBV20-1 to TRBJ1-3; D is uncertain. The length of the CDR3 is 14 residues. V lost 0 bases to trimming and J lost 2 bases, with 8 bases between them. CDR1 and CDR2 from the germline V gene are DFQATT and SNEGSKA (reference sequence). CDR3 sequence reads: CSARDKTTGNTIYF. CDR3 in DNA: TGCAGTGCTAGAGACAAAACCACTGGAAACACCATATATTTT.

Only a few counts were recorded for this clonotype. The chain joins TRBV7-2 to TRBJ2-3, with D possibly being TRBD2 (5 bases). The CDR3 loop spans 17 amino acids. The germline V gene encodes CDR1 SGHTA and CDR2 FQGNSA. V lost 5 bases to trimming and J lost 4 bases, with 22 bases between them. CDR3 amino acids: CASSIWVQADGADTQYF. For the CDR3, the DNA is TGTGCCAGCAGCATTTGGGTCCAGGCGGACGGGGCAGATACGCAGTATTTT.

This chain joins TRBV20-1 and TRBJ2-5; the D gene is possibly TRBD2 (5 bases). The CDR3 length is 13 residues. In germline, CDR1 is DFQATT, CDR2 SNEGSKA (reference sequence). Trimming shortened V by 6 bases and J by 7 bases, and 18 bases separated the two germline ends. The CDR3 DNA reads TGCAGTGCCAAGAGGACCCGCGGGTGGACCCAGTACTTC. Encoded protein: CSAKRTRGWTQYF.

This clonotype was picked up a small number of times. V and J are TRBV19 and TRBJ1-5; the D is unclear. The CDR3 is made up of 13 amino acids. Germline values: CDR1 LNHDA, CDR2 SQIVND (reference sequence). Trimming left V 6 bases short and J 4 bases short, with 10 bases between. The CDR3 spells CASRQRSNQPQHF. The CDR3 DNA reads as TGTGCCAGTAGGCAGAGATCTAATCAGCCCCAGCATTTT.